The 20 T cell receptor beta chains presented below share a single source sample, sequenced in a study of cytomegalovirus exposure and HLA in healthy donors. PCR was performed using 60 Vbeta and 13 Jbeta primers. Profiled with immunoSEQ multiplex PCR; TCRdb holds only in-frame clones, not every one. The sample shows about 250,000 clones, 80% of them seen only once. The specimen was PBMCs. These receptors were taken from a girl aged 2 to 9 in good health and CMV-seronegative.

The chain's CDR3 is CASSPGGQGGEQFF. The CDR3 bases are TGTGCCAGCAGCCCAGGGGGACAGGGCGGTGAGCAGTTCTTC. The chain uses TRBV5-4 and TRBJ2-1, with 9 bases identical to TRBD1. CDR1 and CDR2 (germline): SGHNT, YYREEE (reference sequence). V lost 4 bases and J lost 9; bases outside the gene matches: 8. The CDR3 totals 14 residues.

This rearrangement joins TRBV6-9 to TRBJ2-7; D call uncertain. Trimming removed 0 bases at V and 3 bases at J, with 3 bases between. The CDR3 loop spans 12 amino acids. The germline CDR1 and CDR2 sequences are MNHGY and SVAAGI. The chain's CDR3 is CASSYSSYEQYF. The CDR3 nucleotides are TGTGCCAGCAGTTATTCGAGCTACGAGCAGTACTTC.

The CDR3, as DNA: TGTGCCAGCAGCGACATACTAGCGGGAAATACTGAGACCCAGTACTTC. The encoded protein is CASSDILAGNTETQYF. The genes are TRBV11-2 and TRBJ2-5, with 10 bases aligning to TRBD2. Germline V gene lookup returns CDR1 SGHAT and CDR2 FQNNGV. The CDR3 runs to 16 residues. V trimming: 5 bases; J trimming: 5 bases; junction bases outside the gene matches: 11.

The rearrangement joins TRBV19 to TRBJ1-2; D possibly corresponds to TRBD1 (6 bases). The CDR3 is made up of 15 amino acids. The ends were cut back, 3 bases at V and 4 bases at J, with 15 bases in the middle. Germline V gene lookup returns CDR1 LNHDA and CDR2 SQIVND (reference sequence). The CDR3 coding sequence is TGTGCCAGTAGTATCCAGCAGGGGTATGGCTATGGCTACACCTTC. Protein sequence: CASSIQQGYGYGYTF.

The J gene is TRBJ1-5, the V gene TRBV6-6; D possibly corresponds to TRBD1 (6 bases). With 4 bases removed from V and 3 bases from J, the gap between germline ends came to 16 bases. CDR1 is MNHNY, CDR2 SVGAGI, per germline (reference sequence). The length of the CDR3 is 16 residues. The CDR3 DNA reads as TGTGCCAGCAGTTCTCGGACAGTTGAAACCAATCAGCCCCAGCATTTT. Its translation is CASSSRTVETNQPQHF.

This clone was detected only a few times. J is TRBJ2-1 and V is TRBV7-6; 11 nucleotides agree with TRBD2. V dropped 0 bases and J dropped 6; count of bases not matched to a gene: 4. Germline CDR1 reads SGHVS; CDR2 reads FNYEAQ. The CDR3 length is 16 residues. Here the CDR3 reads CASSLALAGGFNEQFF. CDR3 in DNA: TGTGCCAGCAGCTTAGCGCTAGCGGGAGGTTTCAATGAGCAGTTCTTC.

The V gene is TRBV7-8, the J gene TRBJ1-5; D is ambiguous. Trimming stripped 3 bases from V and 5 bases from J, with 14 bases between. CDR3 length equals 15 residues. Germline lookup yields CDR1 SGHVS and CDR2 FQNEAQ. The CDR3 loop reads CASSFGRIADQPQHF. The CDR3 DNA reads TGTGCCAGCAGCTTTGGACGGATAGCGGATCAGCCCCAGCATTTT.

The chain couples TRBV9 to TRBJ2-2; tentative D call: TRBD2 (6 bases). V lost 2 bases and J 5 bases, leaving 10 bases between the germline ends. CDR3 length: 14 residues. CDR1 and CDR2 (germline): SGDLS, YYNGEE. The CDR3 DNA is TGTGCCAGCAGCGTCGCTAGCGCGACCGGGGAGCTGTTTTTT. Protein sequence: CASSVASATGELFF.

About this clone: This specimen includes other DNA sequences encoding the same CDR3. The rearrangement joins TRBV18 to TRBJ1-1, with D possibly being TRBD1 (5 bases). The CDR3 spans 14 residues. V was shortened by 1 base and J by 4 bases, with 10 bases between the two germline ends. The germline V gene encodes CDR1 KGHSH and CDR2 LQKENI. The CDR3 region is CASSPRGGGTEAFF. CDR3 DNA sequence: TGTGCCAGCTCACCACGGGGCGGTGGCACTGAAGCTTTCTTT.

The CDR3 DNA is TGTGCCAGCAGTTTTGATTTAGCGGGAGGGAGAAATACGCAGTATTTT. Protein: CASSFDLAGGRNTQYF. This sequence joins TRBV28 and TRBJ2-3; 11 bases are a match to TRBD2. The CDR3 consists of 16 residues. The germline V gene has CDR1 MDHEN and CDR2 SYDVKM. The J segment lost 7 bases and the V segment lost 3 bases, leaving 9 bases of the junction unmatched.

The V gene is TRBV10-3, the J gene TRBJ2-5; 8 bases fit TRBD1. V gave up 0 bases and J gave up 2 bases; unmatched junction bases: 2. There are 15 residues in the CDR3. Germline CDR1 is ENHRY and CDR2 is SYGVKD. The CDR3 DNA follows: TGTGCCATCAGTGAGTCGTGGACAGGGCAAGAGACCCAGTACTTC. This translates into CAISESWTGQETQYF.

The chain couples TRBV27 to TRBJ1-1; a possible D gene is TRBD1 (6 bases). CDR1 is MNHEY and CDR2 is SMNVEV in the germline V gene (reference sequence). The CDR3 has 14 amino acids. Trimming took 2 bases from V and 5 from J, leaving 12 bases between them. CDR3 protein: CASSLQGPGTEAFF. The DNA of the CDR3 is TGTGCCAGCAGTTTACAGGGGCCTGGGACTGAAGCTTTCTTT.

This sequence joins TRBV28 and TRBJ2-7; a possible D gene is TRBD2 (5 bases). The germline V gene has CDR1 MDHEN and CDR2 SYDVKM. The CDR3 sequence is 12 residues long. V shed 3 bases and J shed 6 bases, with 9 bases lying between them. The CDR3 reads CASSFPEGEQYF. The CDR3 bases are TGTGCCAGCAGTTTCCCCGAGGGCGAGCAGTACTTC.

The gene calls are TRBV10-3 and TRBJ2-1; TRBD1 aligns across 8 bases. The CDR3 totals 17 residues. Germline values: CDR1 ENHRY, CDR2 SYGVKD. Trimming cost V 4 bases and J 5 bases; bases outside gene matches: 13. The CDR3 region has the DNA TGTGCCATCAGTGTAAATCCGGGACAGGCTTATCACAATGAGCAGTTCTTC. Residues: CAISVNPGQAYHNEQFF.

This clone has only a few counts. DNA of the CDR3: TGTGCCAGCAGCTCCTCAGACAGGACGAACACTGAAGCTTTCTTT. It is translated as CASSSSDRTNTEAFF. The chain combines TRBV7-3 with TRBJ1-1, with D perhaps TRBD1 (6 bases). V was cut by 4 bases and J by 1 base, with 13 bases left in between. Germline CDR1 and CDR2: SGHTA and FQGTGA. The CDR3 is 15 residues long.

The rearrangement links TRBV4-1 to TRBJ1-4, with 10 bases aligning to TRBD1. Germline CDR1 MGHRA, CDR2 YSYEKL. The CDR3 is 15 residues long. V lost 4 bases, J lost 8 bases, and 7 bases stayed unmatched. The CDR3 DNA is TGCGCCAGCAGCCCAGGGGGGACAGGGGTGGAAAAACTGTTTTTT. Its protein is CASSPGGTGVEKLFF.

V and J are TRBV12-5 and TRBJ2-1; 7 bases map to TRBD1. The germline gives CDR1 LGHNT, CDR2 FRNRAP. CDR3 length: 14 residues. V trimming: 3 bases; J trimming: 5 bases; junction bases outside the gene matches: 4. CDR3 amino acids: CASGFGQVNNEQFF. The CDR3 nucleotides read TGTGCTAGTGGTTTCGGACAGGTGAACAATGAGCAGTTCTTC.

This clone appeared once. The junction and the germline gene differ at one end; a read error may be behind it. The CDR3 region is CSVEARGQGYNEQFF. CDR3 sequence (DNA): TGCAGCGTGGAAGCCAGGGGACAGGGGTACAATGAGCAGTTCTTC. The chain recombines TRBV29-1 with TRBJ2-1, with TRBD1 identical over 10 bases. The CDR3 spans 15 residues. Germline assignment: CDR1 SQVTM and CDR2 ANQGSEA.

The rearrangement uses TRBV11-3 and TRBJ2-7; D may be TRBD1 (5 bases). The CDR3 has 13 residues. CDR1 and CDR2 from the germline V gene are SGHNT and YENEEA. The V and J ends lost 4 bases and 6 bases respectively, with 13 bases between them. The CDR3 sequence is CASSSDMCGEQYF. CDR3 sequence (DNA): TGTGCCAGCAGCTCGGACATGTGCGGCGAGCAGTACTTC.

The V call is TRBV27, the J call TRBJ1-5; D remains unclear. Trimming stripped 1 base from V and 4 bases from J, with 8 bases between. From germline, CDR1 is MNHEY and CDR2 SMNVEV (reference sequence). The CDR3 totals 14 residues. The CDR3 DNA is TGTGCCAGCAGTTTATATGTTTCGAATCAGCCCCAGCATTTT. Its protein is CASSLYVSNQPQHF.